This T cell receptor beta chain appears in the sequencing data of a study of T cells after posttransplantation cyclophosphamide (TCRdb year 2016). In terms of the full investigation: Using TRB sequencing, the study followed how the T cell repertoire rebuilt after myeloablative bone marrow transplantation with posttransplantation cyclophosphamide given as GVHD prophylaxis. Public TRB sequences were compared against a database of over 3,000 sequences linked to responses to pathogens, tumor antigens, self-antigens and alloantigens. Because TRA and TRB clonality correlated tightly in several samples, later TCR analyses were limited to TRB. Blood from all 35 or so PTCy patients with 1-year posttransplant specimens was subjected to TRB sequencing. Samples from under 40 PTCy-treated patients and approximately 16 related bone marrow donors of those patients were subjected to antigen receptor sequencing. In 3 patients, up to roughly 3 additional blood samples taken between 2 and 5.2 years after transplant also underwent TRB sequencing, as did pretransplant blood from several patients.

For this clone: The clone's antigen remains unknown. Nothing much larger sits one base from this clone, and base qualities are not available.

To count as naive, T cells had to be viable CD3+CD4+ or CD3+CD8+ cells with a CCR7+CD45RA+CD45RO-CD95-CD27+CD28+ profile. On the day of marrow donation, related bone marrow donors gave peripheral blood samples. Peripheral blood and bone marrow mononuclear cells were isolated by Ficoll-Hypaque density centrifugation and cryopreserved. CD4+ and CD8+ T cells, including naive and memory subsets, were sorted by FACS on a FACSAria II. The germline V and J ends show losses of 6 bases and 0 bases respectively, and no gene match explains 8 bases of the junction. The CDR3 measures 17 amino acids from cysteine to phenylalanine. CDR3 DNA is the only sequence kept; it has 51 bases, read in frame from the first base. The germline V gene (reference sequence) provides CDR1 MNHEY and CDR2 SMNVEV. Genomic DNA was the input for TRB sequencing, which was run either with the immunoSEQ assay at survey resolution or with the hsTCRB kit. The source study handled its data this way. Initial read processing used immunoSEQ software, and repertoire analyses used the LymphoSeq R package. Clonality was computed as 1 minus normalized Shannon entropy, and a Gini coefficient was also calculated for each TRB dataset. To infer phenotypes in unsorted samples, TRB sequences from sorted subsets of the recipient or donor were mapped onto the unsorted samples of the same recipient. The clones in this table, taken by TCRdb from immuneACCESS, are in-frame only. Not every clone is retained; where verified, under half of the shortfall comes from an unresolved V gene, and the cause of the rest is unknown. That table furnishes V, J and clone size, whereas the DNA furnished D and trimming. Recorded for this sample are more than 30,000 clones; about 90% of them occurred a single time. Clones ranked in the top ten supply around 0.26% of the sample.

The paper as a whole reports these results and caveats: Across the 45 patients, TRB clonality was highly associated with recipient CMV seropositivity and CMV reactivation, and diversity with PTCy was similar to that in the CNI/methotrexate controls. The TRB repertoires of T cells infiltrating skin or GI tract showed only limited overlap with the TRB repertoires of T cells in blood. Donor-recipient similarity was low at 1-2 months but increased during the first year, and donor CD8+ memory clones often dominated later blood repertoires.

Specimen: naive CD4+ T cells sorted from PBMCs. The TCR comes from a woman aged 60-75 years in good health, CMV-negative, and a related stem cell transplant donor. In this chain, TRBV27 is recombined with TRBJ2-2, and 9 junctional nucleotides match TRBD2. The CDR3: CASRSIAGAANTGELFF. In nucleotides, the sequence is TGTGCCAGCAGGTCTATAGCGGGGGCCGCGAACACCGGGGAGCTGTTTTTT.